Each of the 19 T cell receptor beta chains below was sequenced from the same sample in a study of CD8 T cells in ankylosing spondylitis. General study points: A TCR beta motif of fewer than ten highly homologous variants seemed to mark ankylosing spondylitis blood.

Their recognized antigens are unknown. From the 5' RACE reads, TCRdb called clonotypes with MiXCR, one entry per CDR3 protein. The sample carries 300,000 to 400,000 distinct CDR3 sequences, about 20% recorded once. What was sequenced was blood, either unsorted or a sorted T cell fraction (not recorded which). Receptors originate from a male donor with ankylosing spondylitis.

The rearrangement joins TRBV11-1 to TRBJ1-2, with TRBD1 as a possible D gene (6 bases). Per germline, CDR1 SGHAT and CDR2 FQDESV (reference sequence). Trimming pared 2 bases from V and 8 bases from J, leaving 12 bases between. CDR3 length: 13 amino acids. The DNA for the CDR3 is TGTGCCAGCAGCTTACAGGGGTTTCTCGGCTACACCTTC. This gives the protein CASSLQGFLGYTF.

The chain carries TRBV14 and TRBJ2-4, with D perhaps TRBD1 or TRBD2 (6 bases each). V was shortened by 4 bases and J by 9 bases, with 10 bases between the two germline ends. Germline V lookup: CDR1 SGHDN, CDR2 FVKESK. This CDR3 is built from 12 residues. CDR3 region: CASSLPGAIQYF. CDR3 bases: TGTGCCAGCAGCCTCCCGGGGGCCATTCAGTACTTC.

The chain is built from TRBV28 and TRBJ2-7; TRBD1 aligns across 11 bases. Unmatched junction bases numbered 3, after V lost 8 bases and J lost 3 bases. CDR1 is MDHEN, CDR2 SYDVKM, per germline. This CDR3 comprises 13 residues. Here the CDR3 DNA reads TGTGCCAGCCGGACAGGGGGCCTCTACGAGCAGTACTTC. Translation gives CASRTGGLYEQYF.

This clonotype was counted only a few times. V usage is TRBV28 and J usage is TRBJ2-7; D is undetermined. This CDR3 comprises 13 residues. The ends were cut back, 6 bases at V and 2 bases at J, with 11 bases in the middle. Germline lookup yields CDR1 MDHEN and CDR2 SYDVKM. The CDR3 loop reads CASSPGSPYEQYF. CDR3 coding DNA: TGTGCCAGCAGCCCCGGTTCCCCCTACGAGCAGTACTTC. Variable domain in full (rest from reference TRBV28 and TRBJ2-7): DVKVTQSSRYLVKRTGEKVFLECVQDMDHENMFWYRQDPGLGLRLIYFSYDVKMKEKGDIPEGYSVSREKKERFSLILESASTNQTSMYLCASSPGSPYEQYFGPGTRLTVT.

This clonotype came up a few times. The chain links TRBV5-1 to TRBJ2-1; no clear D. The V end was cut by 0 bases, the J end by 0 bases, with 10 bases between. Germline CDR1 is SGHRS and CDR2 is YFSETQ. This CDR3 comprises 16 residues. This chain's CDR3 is CASSLAPMSSYNEQFF. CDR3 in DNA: TGCGCCAGCAGCTTGGCCCCGATGAGCTCCTACAATGAGCAGTTCTTC.

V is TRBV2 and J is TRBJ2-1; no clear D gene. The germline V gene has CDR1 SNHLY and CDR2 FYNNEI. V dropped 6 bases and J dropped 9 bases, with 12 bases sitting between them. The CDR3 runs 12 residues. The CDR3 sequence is CASSRRVVEQFF. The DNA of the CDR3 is TGTGCCAGCAGCCGACGTGTGGTTGAGCAGTTCTTC.

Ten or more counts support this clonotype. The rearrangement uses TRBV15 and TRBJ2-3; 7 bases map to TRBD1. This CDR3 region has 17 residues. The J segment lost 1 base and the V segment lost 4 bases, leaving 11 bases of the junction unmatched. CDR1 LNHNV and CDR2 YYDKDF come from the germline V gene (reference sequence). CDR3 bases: TGTGCCACCAGCAAGACGGCCGGGGACAGACGCACAGATACGCAGTATTTT. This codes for CATSKTAGDRRTDTQYF.

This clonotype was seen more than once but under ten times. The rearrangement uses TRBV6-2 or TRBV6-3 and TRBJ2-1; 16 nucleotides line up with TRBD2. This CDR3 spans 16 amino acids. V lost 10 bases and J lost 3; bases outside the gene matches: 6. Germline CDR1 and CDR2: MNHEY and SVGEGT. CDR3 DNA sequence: TGTGCCACCGGGACTAGCGGGAGGGATGTCTACAATGAGCAGTTCTTC. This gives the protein CATGTSGRDVYNEQFF.

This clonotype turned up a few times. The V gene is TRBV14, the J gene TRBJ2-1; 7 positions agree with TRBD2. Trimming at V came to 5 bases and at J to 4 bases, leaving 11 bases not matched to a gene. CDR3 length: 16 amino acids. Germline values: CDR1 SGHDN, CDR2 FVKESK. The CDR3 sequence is CASSTTGGLPYNEQFF. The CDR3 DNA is TGTGCCAGCAGCACGACGGGAGGCCTGCCATACAATGAGCAGTTCTTC.

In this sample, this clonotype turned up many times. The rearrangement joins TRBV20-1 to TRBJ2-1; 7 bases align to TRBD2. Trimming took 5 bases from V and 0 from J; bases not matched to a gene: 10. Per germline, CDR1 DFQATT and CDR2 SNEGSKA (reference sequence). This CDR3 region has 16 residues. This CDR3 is CSASSGMGSSYNEQFF. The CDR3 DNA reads TGCAGTGCTTCAAGCGGGATGGGAAGCTCCTACAATGAGCAGTTCTTC.

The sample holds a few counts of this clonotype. The CDR3 protein is CASKPGFNEQFF. CDR3 sequence (DNA): TGTGCCAGTAAGCCGGGATTCAATGAGCAGTTCTTC. The chain couples TRBV25-1 to TRBJ2-1; D may be TRBD2 (5 bases). Germline V gene data show CDR1 as MGHDK and CDR2 as SYGVNS. The CDR3 has 12 residues. V shed 9 bases and J shed 6 bases, with 12 bases lying between them.

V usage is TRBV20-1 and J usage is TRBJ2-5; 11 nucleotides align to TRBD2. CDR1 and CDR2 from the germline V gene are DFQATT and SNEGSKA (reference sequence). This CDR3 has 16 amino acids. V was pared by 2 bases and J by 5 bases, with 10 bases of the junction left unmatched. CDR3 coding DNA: TGCAGTGCTAGACAGCCTAGCGGGAGGATGGAGGAGACCCAGTACTTC. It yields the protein CSARQPSGRMEETQYF.

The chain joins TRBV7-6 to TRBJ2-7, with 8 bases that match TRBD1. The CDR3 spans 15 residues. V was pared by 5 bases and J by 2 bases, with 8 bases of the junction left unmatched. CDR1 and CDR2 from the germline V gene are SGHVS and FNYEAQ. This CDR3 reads CASSETGVGAYEQYF. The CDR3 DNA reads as TGTGCCAGCAGCGAGACAGGGGTTGGGGCCTACGAGCAGTACTTC. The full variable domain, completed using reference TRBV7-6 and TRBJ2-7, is GAGVSQSPRYKVTKRGQDVALRCDPISGHVSLYWYRQALGQGPEFLTYFNYEAQQDKSGLPNDRFSAERPEGSISTLTIQRTEQRDSAMYRCASSETGVGAYEQYFGPGTRLTVT.

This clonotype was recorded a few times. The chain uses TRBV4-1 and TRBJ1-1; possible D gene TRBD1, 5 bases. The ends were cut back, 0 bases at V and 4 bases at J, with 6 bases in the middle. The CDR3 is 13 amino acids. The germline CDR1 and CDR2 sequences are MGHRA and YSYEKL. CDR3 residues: CASSQERGTEAFF. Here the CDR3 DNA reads TGCGCCAGCAGCCAAGAGAGGGGCACTGAAGCTTTCTTT.

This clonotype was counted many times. The CDR3 DNA reads as TGCAGATTTTCGGGGAACACTGAAGCTTTCTTT. Translated: CRFSGNTEAFF. The V gene is TRBV20-1, the J gene TRBJ1-1; D not certain. Germline V gene sequence: CDR1 DFQATT, CDR2 SNEGSKA (reference sequence). The CDR3 extends over 11 amino acids.

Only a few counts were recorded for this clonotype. This CDR3 is CSAGDPRQGGYNEQFF. In nucleotides, the CDR3 is TGCAGTGCTGGCGACCCCCGACAGGGGGGCTACAATGAGCAGTTCTTC. The chain has TRBV20-1 and TRBJ2-1; 9 nucleotides align to TRBD1. Germline assignment: CDR1 DFQATT and CDR2 SNEGSKA (reference sequence). The CDR3 loop spans 16 amino acids. After removal of 5 bases from V and 3 bases from J, the junction contained 11 bases not matched to a gene.

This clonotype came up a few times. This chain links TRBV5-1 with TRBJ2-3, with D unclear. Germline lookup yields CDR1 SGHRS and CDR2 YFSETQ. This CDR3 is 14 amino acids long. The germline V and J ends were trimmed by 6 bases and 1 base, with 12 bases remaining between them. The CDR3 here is CASNPLMGTDTQYF. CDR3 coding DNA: TGCGCCAGCAACCCATTGATGGGCACAGATACGCAGTATTTT. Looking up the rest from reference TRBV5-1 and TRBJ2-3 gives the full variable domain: KAGVTQTPRYLIKTRGQQVTLSCSPISGHRSVSWYQQTPGQGLQFLFEYFSETQRNKGNFPGRFSGRQFSNSRSEMNVSTLELGDSALYLCASNPLMGTDTQYFGPGTRLTVL.

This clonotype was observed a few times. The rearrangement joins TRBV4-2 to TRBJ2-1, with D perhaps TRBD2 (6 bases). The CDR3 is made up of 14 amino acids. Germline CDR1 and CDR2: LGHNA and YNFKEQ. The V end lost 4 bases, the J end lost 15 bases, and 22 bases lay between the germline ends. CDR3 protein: CASSPDTSAGYPFF. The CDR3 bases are TGTGCCAGCAGCCCTGATACTTCCGCGGGGTATCCGTTCTTC.

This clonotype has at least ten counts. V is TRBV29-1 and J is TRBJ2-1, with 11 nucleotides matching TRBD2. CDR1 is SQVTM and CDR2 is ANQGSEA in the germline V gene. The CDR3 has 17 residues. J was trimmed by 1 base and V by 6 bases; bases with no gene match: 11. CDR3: CSVTGTSGGGSYNEQFF. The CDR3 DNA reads TGCAGCGTGACTGGGACTAGCGGCGGGGGGTCCTACAATGAGCAGTTCTTC.